The 15 T cell receptor beta chains given below trace back to one sample, sequenced in a study of Ad26.COV2.S vaccination and SARS-CoV-2 variants. Treatment: 19 received Ad26.COV2.S at low or high dose, single or two shots; roughly 5 received placebo; per-sample allocation not given. Sampling was done on day 63 after the first vaccine or placebo injection. TCRdb's copy holds only in-frame clones and misses some; the assay was immunoSEQ multiplex PCR. The sample includes just over 350,000 clones, approximately 84% of them seen just once. The sequencing used peripheral blood, collected in a trial of Ad26.COV2.S vaccine versus placebo. These TCRs come from a person aged 18-60 years who received the Ad26.COV2.S COVID-19 vaccine or a placebo.

The V gene is TRBV6-5, the J gene TRBJ2-5; 9 nucleotides line up with TRBD2. This CDR3 region has 13 residues. J gave up 5 bases and V 7 bases, and 5 bases lay outside the gene matches. The germline V gene has CDR1 MNHEY and CDR2 SVGAGI. CDR3 nucleotides: TGTGCCAGCACAGCGGGAGGTGGGGAGACCCAGTACTTC. It is translated as CASTAGGGETQYF.

The chain uses TRBV6-6 and TRBJ1-6, with a tentative D call TRBD1 (5 bases). The ends were cut back, 5 bases at V and 0 bases at J, with 11 bases in the middle. From germline, CDR1 is MNHNY and CDR2 SVGAGI (reference sequence). The CDR3 has 16 amino acids. Here the CDR3 DNA reads TGTGCCAGCAGTCCCAGGGTTGGCTCCTATAATTCACCCCTCCACTTT. Translation gives CASSPRVGSYNSPLHF.

The V and J genes are TRBV7-2 and TRBJ2-2; 8 positions agree with TRBD2. With 2 bases clipped from V and 6 bases from J, the junction kept 5 bases outside the gene matches. This CDR3 is 15 amino acids long. From germline, CDR1 is SGHTA and CDR2 FQGNSA. CDR3 residues: CASSLRGGIPGELFF. CDR3 sequence (DNA): TGTGCCAGCAGCTTACGGGGGGGGATCCCCGGGGAGCTGTTTTTT.

The J gene is TRBJ2-7, the V gene TRBV7-9, with D maybe TRBD1 (7 bases). Germline values: CDR1 SEHNR, CDR2 FQNEAQ (reference sequence). Trimming removed 4 bases from V and 2 bases from J, with 15 bases in between. This CDR3 is built from 15 residues. In DNA, the CDR3 is TGTGCCAGCAGCTCGTTGCAGGGGGGTACCTACGAGCAGTACTTC. It specifies CASSSLQGGTYEQYF.

Notes on this clone: Other DNA sequences of this sample code for an identical CDR3. J is TRBJ2-1 and V is TRBV9; possible D gene TRBD2, 5 bases. The length of the CDR3 is 16 residues. The germline V and J ends were trimmed by 0 bases and 0 bases, with 10 bases remaining between them. Germline V CDR1 and CDR2: SGDLS, YYNGEE. CDR3 region: CASSVVPGSSYNEQFF. The CDR3 DNA follows: TGTGCCAGCAGCGTAGTTCCGGGGAGCTCCTACAATGAGCAGTTCTTC.

This chain connects TRBV5-4 to TRBJ2-1; TRBD2 matches at 7 bases. Per germline, CDR1 SGHNT and CDR2 YYREEE (reference sequence). V gave up 0 bases and J gave up 4 bases; unmatched junction bases: 7. This CDR3 has 16 amino acids. The CDR3 sequence is CASSLGGLGSYNEQFF. The CDR3 DNA is TGTGCCAGCAGCTTGGGAGGACTAGGAAGTTACAATGAGCAGTTCTTC.

CDR3 DNA: TGCGCCAGCAGCTTGGGAGATTCAGGGGCTGAAAAACTGTTTTTT. Protein product: CASSLGDSGAEKLFF. The genes are TRBV5-1 and TRBJ1-4, with a tentative D call TRBD1 (6 bases). The V gene's germline CDR1 is SGHRS and CDR2 YFSETQ. Trimming removed 0 bases from V and 7 bases from J, with 13 bases in between. CDR3 size: 15 residues.

V is TRBV7-2 and J is TRBJ1-5, with D perhaps TRBD1 (5 bases). With 1 base removed from V and 2 bases from J, the gap between germline ends came to 12 bases. Germline V lookup: CDR1 SGHTA, CDR2 FQGNSA. The CDR3 runs to 16 residues. CDR3 protein: CASSLDTGVRNQPQHF. The CDR3 DNA sequence: TGTGCCAGCAGCTTAGATACGGGGGTTCGCAATCAGCCCCAGCATTTT.

The genes are TRBV15 and TRBJ2-7, with D possibly called TRBD1 or TRBD2 (5 bases each). Germline CDR1 reads LNHNV; CDR2 reads YYDKDF (reference sequence). The CDR3 spans 17 residues. Between the trimmed V and J ends, which lost 5 bases and 0 bases, there was a span of 20 bases. CDR3 region: CATSPTGGAKYSYEQYF. The CDR3 DNA reads TGTGCCACCAGCCCGACTGGGGGAGCGAAATACTCCTACGAGCAGTACTTC. Using reference TRBV15 and TRBJ2-7 for the parts outside the CDR3, the full variable domain is DAMVIQNPRYQVTQFGKPVTLSCSQTLNHNVMYWYQQKSSQAPKLLFHYYDKDFNNEADTPDNFQSRRPNTSFCFLDIRSPGLGDTAMYLCATSPTGGAKYSYEQYFGPGTRLTVT.

CDR3 nucleotides: TGTGCCAGCTCACCCGAAGGAGGTTCTGGCTACACCTTC. It translates to CASSPEGGSGYTF. The rearrangement joins TRBV18 to TRBJ1-2; D is undetermined. Germline lookup yields CDR1 KGHSH and CDR2 LQKENI. This CDR3 is built from 13 residues. V was clipped by 3 bases and J by 7 bases, with 12 bases between them. Together with reference TRBV18 and TRBJ1-2, the CDR3 gives the full variable domain: NAGVMQNPRHLVRRRGQEARLRCSPMKGHSHVYWYRQLPEEGLKFMVYLQKENIIDESGMPKERFSAEFPKEGPSILRIQQVVRGDSAAYFCASSPEGGSGYTFGSGTRLTVV.

The CDR3 coding sequence is TGTGCCAGCAGCCGACCCGGGGTTAACTATGGCTACACCTTC. This gives the protein CASSRPGVNYGYTF. V gene TRBV28 combines with J gene TRBJ1-2; the D is unclear. CDR3 length: 14 residues. Trimming shortened V by 6 bases and J by 1 base, and 12 bases separated the two germline ends. Germline V lookup: CDR1 MDHEN, CDR2 SYDVKM.

The V call is TRBV9, the J call TRBJ2-4; 8 bases are shared with TRBD2. After removal of 4 bases from V and 0 bases from J, the junction contained 18 bases not matched to a gene. The CDR3 has 20 amino acids. CDR1 is SGDLS and CDR2 is YYNGEE in the germline V gene. CDR3 bases: TGTGCCAGCAGCCCCGATTGGGTCGGGGGGGCTAATAAAGCCAAAAACATTCAGTACTTC. Its protein is CASSPDWVGGANKAKNIQYF.

This sequence joins TRBV9 and TRBJ2-7; no clear D gene. Germline CDR1 and CDR2: SGDLS and YYNGEE. Trimming removed 3 bases at V and 4 bases at J, with 17 bases between. This CDR3 has 15 residues. The CDR3 is CASSEGIGNQYEQYF. DNA of the CDR3: TGTGCCAGCAGCGAGGGTATAGGAAATCAGTACGAGCAGTACTTC.

The chain recombines TRBV6-2 or TRBV6-3 with TRBJ1-2; D gene unclear. V was shortened by 5 bases and J by 4 bases, with 17 bases between the two germline ends. The CDR3 has 15 amino acids. Germline lookup yields CDR1 MNHEY and CDR2 SVGEGT. CDR3 bases: TGTGCCAGCAGTACACCGTCTCCCGCCGGCTATGGCTACACCTTC. This codes for CASSTPSPAGYGYTF.

The rearrangement links TRBV21-1 to TRBJ2-3; the table calls TRBD1, which could not be checked here. TRBV21-1 is reported as a pseudogene. This CDR3 spans 16 amino acids. CDR3 amino acids: CASRPQGRLSTDTQYF. DNA of the CDR3: TGTGCCAGCAGGCCTCAGGGCAGGCTTAGCACAGATACGCAGTATTTT.